The 28 T cell receptor beta chains presented below share a single source sample, sequenced in a study of blood T cell repertoires in COVID-19. Clones were sequenced by immunoSEQ multiplex PCR, and TCRdb holds only the in-frame ones, with some missing. The table lists a few hundred thousand clones, 84% of them singletons, with around 1.5% in the top ten. Input material: peripheral blood. The origin of the receptors is a woman aged 35 to 49 who had recovered from COVID-19.

This chain connects TRBV5-4 to TRBJ1-2; 7 positions match TRBD1. There are 14 residues in the CDR3. V shed 4 bases and J 6 bases; nucleotides not matched to a gene: 9. Germline CDR1 SGHNT, CDR2 YYREEE (reference sequence). For the CDR3, the DNA is TGTGCCAGCAGCCTACAGGGGCGCAATGATGGCTACACCTTC. Its translation is CASSLQGRNDGYTF. The full variable domain, rest sourced from reference TRBV5-4 and TRBJ1-2, is ETGVTQSPTHLIKTRGQQVTLRCSSQSGHNTVSWYQQALGQGPQFIFQYYREEENGRGNFPPRFSGLQFPNYSSELNVNALELDDSALYLCASSLQGRNDGYTFGSGTRLTVV.

The CDR3 protein is CASSQTAASQETQYF. The CDR3 DNA reads as TGTGCCAGCTCACAGACCGCGGCCAGCCAAGAGACCCAGTACTTC. V is TRBV18 and J is TRBJ2-5; D ambiguous. Germline V gene data show CDR1 as KGHSH and CDR2 as LQKENI. With 4 bases removed from V and 1 base from J, the gap between germline ends came to 13 bases. There are 15 residues in the CDR3.

The chain has TRBV18 and TRBJ1-5; perhaps TRBD1 as D (5 bases). The CDR3 is 13 residues long. Per germline, CDR1 KGHSH and CDR2 LQKENI. V lost 4 bases, J lost 3 bases, and 7 bases lay in between. The CDR3 DNA follows: TGTGCCAGCTCACAGGGGATCAATCAGCCCCAGCATTTT. As protein: CASSQGINQPQHF.

This rearrangement joins TRBV19 to TRBJ2-4; possibly TRBD1 for D (5 bases). Trimming took off 4 bases at V and 0 bases at J, with 13 bases between the two ends. This CDR3 has 16 residues. CDR1 LNHDA and CDR2 SQIVND come from the germline V gene (reference sequence). This chain's CDR3 is CASSTTDIIAKNIQYF. As DNA, the CDR3 is TGTGCCAGTAGTACGACAGATATAATAGCCAAAAACATTCAGTACTTC.

The chain recombines TRBV4-2 with TRBJ1-2; possibly TRBD1 for D (5 bases). This CDR3 contains 14 residues. Trimming removed 4 bases from V and 0 bases from J, with 9 bases in between. Looked up from germline, CDR1 is LGHNA and CDR2 is YNFKEQ. The CDR3 spells CASSRETANYGYTF. DNA for the CDR3: TGTGCCAGCAGCCGCGAGACAGCTAACTATGGCTACACCTTC.

V and J are TRBV28 and TRBJ1-2; 9 bases agree with TRBD1. This CDR3 comprises 17 residues. In germline, CDR1 is MDHEN, CDR2 SYDVKM. V lost 4 bases, J lost 1 base, and 10 bases stayed unmatched. CDR3 in DNA: TGTGCCAGCAGTTCCCCGGACAGGGGTGCGTTTAACTATGGCTACACCTTC. It codes for CASSSPDRGAFNYGYTF.

The chain employs TRBV6-5 and TRBJ2-1; 8 bases line up with TRBD1. CDR3 length: 14 residues. Germline CDR1 and CDR2: MNHEY and SVGAGI. V dropped 6 bases and J dropped 1; count of bases not matched to a gene: 2. DNA for the CDR3: TGTGCCAGCAGCGGACAGGGATCCTACAATGAGCAGTTCTTC. This encodes CASSGQGSYNEQFF.

This chain links TRBV4-2 with TRBJ1-4, with D perhaps matching TRBD1 (6 bases). Per the germline V gene, CDR1 is LGHNA and CDR2 is YNFKEQ. CDR3 length equals 15 residues. The ends were cut back, 2 bases at V and 3 bases at J, with 10 bases in the middle. This CDR3 reads CASSQNTGSNEKLFF. The CDR3 DNA is TGTGCCAGCAGCCAAAACACAGGGTCTAATGAAAAACTGTTTTTT.

The gene calls are TRBV27 and TRBJ1-6; D is unresolved. CDR1 and CDR2 from the germline V gene are MNHEY and SMNVEV (reference sequence). V was shortened by 10 bases and J by 10 bases, with 17 bases between the two germline ends. CDR3 length equals 13 residues. CDR3: CATGGWGGSPLHF. CDR3 nucleotides: TGTGCCACCGGAGGGTGGGGAGGATCACCCCTCCACTTT.

The chain employs TRBV7-9 and TRBJ2-2, with D perhaps matching TRBD2 (6 bases). Trimming removed 7 bases from V and 4 bases from J, with 13 bases in between. The CDR3 is 14 amino acids. Germline-derived CDR1 and CDR2 are SEHNR and FQNEAQ (reference sequence). The CDR3, as DNA: TGTGCCAGCACGACCGGAGGGCCCACCGGGGAGCTGTTTTTT. Its translation: CASTTGGPTGELFF.

The rearrangement uses TRBV9 and TRBJ2-2; TRBD2 agrees at 7 bases. From germline, CDR1 is SGDLS and CDR2 YYNGEE. The CDR3 covers 16 residues. The V and J ends lost 1 base and 6 bases, in that order; junction bases with no gene match: 9. Written as DNA, the CDR3 is TGTGCCAGCAGCGTATCCCGGGGGGTTGGCGCCGGGGAGCTGTTTTTT. Translation gives CASSVSRGVGAGELFF.

The genes are TRBV18 and TRBJ2-1; maybe TRBD1 (5 bases). The V and J ends lost 3 bases and 0 bases respectively, with 9 bases between them. CDR1 and CDR2 from the germline V gene are KGHSH and LQKENI. This CDR3 is built from 15 residues. DNA for the CDR3: TGTGCCAGCTCACCCCAGGACACCTCCTACAATGAGCAGTTCTTC. This encodes CASSPQDTSYNEQFF.

J is TRBJ2-1 and V is TRBV24-1, with D tentatively TRBD2 (7 bases). Germline CDR1 is KGHDR and CDR2 is SFDVKD. V was cut by 3 bases and J by 4 bases, with 15 bases left in between. CDR3 size: 16 residues. The CDR3 here is CATSDRTGRAYNEQFF. CDR3 DNA: TGTGCCACCAGTGATCGTACAGGGAGGGCATACAATGAGCAGTTCTTC.

The V gene is TRBV25-1, the J gene TRBJ2-2; D gene unclear. The germline CDR1 and CDR2 sequences are MGHDK and SYGVNS. The CDR3 extends over 14 amino acids. Trimming took 9 bases from V and 2 from J, leaving 13 bases between them. CDR3 protein: CASTSHVNTGELFF. The CDR3 DNA is TGTGCCAGTACCTCACACGTAAACACCGGGGAGCTGTTTTTT.

The chain carries TRBV5-6 and TRBJ1-6, with 7 bases fitting TRBD1. CDR3 length: 15 amino acids. Germline V lookup: CDR1 SGHDT, CDR2 YYEEEE. Losses at the gene ends were 4 bases for V and 4 bases for J; bases not matched to a gene: 5. The CDR3 bases are TGTGCCAGCAGCCTAAACAGGGGTTATAATTCACCCCTCCACTTT. Translating gives CASSLNRGYNSPLHF.

J is TRBJ1-5 and V is TRBV28; possibly TRBD1 for D (6 bases). Germline CDR1 is MDHEN and CDR2 is SYDVKM. V was clipped by 6 bases and J by 7 bases, with 19 bases between them. CDR3 length: 15 amino acids. The CDR3: CASRPAGQYNQPQHF. The DNA for the CDR3 is TGTGCCAGCAGACCGGCAGGACAGTATAACCAGCCCCAGCATTTT.

J is TRBJ2-7 and V is TRBV6-2 or TRBV6-3, with D possibly matching TRBD2 (5 bases). This CDR3 contains 16 residues. Germline CDR1 MNHEY, CDR2 SVGEGT. V dropped 2 bases and J dropped 6 bases, with 20 bases sitting between them. The CDR3 region has the DNA TGTGCCAGCAGTTACAATACTCTCCGTCTAGAGGGCGAGCAGTACTTC. Residues: CASSYNTLRLEGEQYF.

The chain has TRBV6-2 or TRBV6-3 and TRBJ2-7; 9 nucleotides align to TRBD1. CDR1 is MNHEY and CDR2 is SVGEGT in the germline V gene. This CDR3 spans 14 amino acids. Unmatched junction bases numbered 5, after V lost 5 bases and J lost 3 bases. The chain's CDR3 is CASSGQGYIYEQYF. The DNA for the CDR3 is TGTGCCAGCAGTGGACAGGGGTACATCTACGAGCAGTACTTC.

This clone was seen only a few times. A junction boundary mismatches the germline segment, possibly from a read error. This chain joins TRBV6-5 and TRBJ1-1; D not resolved. CDR1 MNHEY and CDR2 SVGAGI come from the germline V gene. This CDR3 is built from 13 residues. The CDR3 protein is CASSYSSNSEAFF. The CDR3 DNA is TGTGCCAGCAGTTACTCGTCAAACAGTGAAGCTTTCTTT.

V and J are TRBV5-1 and TRBJ1-2; D gene ambiguous. The CDR3 covers 14 residues. V was cut by 0 bases and J by 5 bases, with 11 bases left in between. CDR1 and CDR2 from the germline V gene are SGHRS and YFSETQ. CDR3 loop: CASSLVGTRYGYTF. The CDR3, as DNA: TGCGCCAGCAGCTTGGTCGGCACTAGGTATGGCTACACCTTC.

The rearrangement links TRBV5-1 to TRBJ1-1; 8 nucleotides match TRBD1. Germline assignment: CDR1 SGHRS and CDR2 YFSETQ. V was pared by 0 bases and J by 10 bases, with 11 bases of the junction left unmatched. CDR3 length: 15 amino acids. CDR3 nucleotides: TGCGCCAGCAGCTTGGGGGCCCAGGGGGCGAGTGGAGCTTTCTTT. As protein: CASSLGAQGASGAFF.

This chain uses TRBV7-2 with TRBJ1-6, with D tentatively TRBD1 (5 bases). The V end lost 0 bases, the J end lost 7 bases, and 10 bases lay between the germline ends. Germline V gives CDR1 SGHTA, CDR2 FQGNSA. This CDR3 is built from 15 residues. The CDR3 bases are TGTGCCAGCAGCTTAGCAGTCAGGGTAAATTCACCCCTCCACTTT. Translated: CASSLAVRVNSPLHF. Together with reference TRBV7-2 and TRBJ1-6, the CDR3 gives the full variable domain: GAGVSQSPSNKVTEKGKDVELRCDPISGHTALYWYRQSLGQGLEFLIYFQGNSAPDKSGLPSDRFSAERTGGSVSTLTIQRTQQEDSAVYLCASSLAVRVNSPLHFGNGTRLTVT.

The chain joins TRBV4-3 to TRBJ2-1, with D uncertain. This CDR3 contains 13 residues. Germline loops: CDR1 LGHNA, CDR2 YSLEER. The V end lost 0 bases, the J end lost 5 bases, and 5 bases lay between the germline ends. CDR3 in DNA: TGCGCCAGCAGCCAAGACAGGAACAATGAGCAGTTCTTC. This encodes CASSQDRNNEQFF.

This clone was seen ten or more times. The sample carries other DNA sequences with the same CDR3. The chain employs TRBV11-2 and TRBJ2-7; 9 nucleotides match TRBD1. V lost 5 bases, J lost 6 bases, and 17 bases stayed unmatched. This CDR3 region has 17 residues. CDR1 is SGHAT and CDR2 is FQNNGV in the germline V gene. The CDR3: CASSKNQDRGYRREQYF. The CDR3 bases are TGTGCCAGCAGCAAGAATCAGGACAGGGGCTACCGGCGCGAGCAGTACTTC.

V usage is TRBV6-5 and J usage is TRBJ2-5; a possible D gene is TRBD2 (5 bases). The CDR3 spans 14 residues. Germline V gene sequence: CDR1 MNHEY, CDR2 SVGAGI. V dropped 6 bases and J dropped 1 base, with 12 bases sitting between them. This CDR3 reads CASSTSRVQETQYF. CDR3 DNA: TGTGCCAGCAGCACCTCGAGGGTCCAAGAGACCCAGTACTTC.

This chain links TRBV2 with TRBJ1-1, with D perhaps matching TRBD1 (5 bases). Germline CDR1 is SNHLY and CDR2 is FYNNEI. This CDR3 has 15 residues. V was cut by 8 bases and J by 0 bases, with 16 bases left in between. Written as DNA, the CDR3 is TGTGCCAGCGCGGACACGAATCAACTGAACACTGAAGCTTTCTTT. It translates to CASADTNQLNTEAFF.

The J gene is TRBJ1-1, the V gene TRBV18; D remains unclear. Deletions cut 0 bases from V and 0 bases from J, with 11 bases between. The CDR3 is 16 amino acids. Germline V gives CDR1 KGHSH, CDR2 LQKENI. The CDR3 DNA sequence: TGTGCCAGCTCACCACCGAGGGTAGACTTGAACACTGAAGCTTTCTTT. This translates into CASSPPRVDLNTEAFF.

The J gene is TRBJ2-7, the V gene TRBV7-9; possible D gene TRBD2, 6 bases. Looked up from germline, CDR1 is SEHNR and CDR2 is FQNEAQ (reference sequence). The CDR3 consists of 17 residues. The germline V and J ends were trimmed by 1 base and 3 bases, with 19 bases remaining between them. The DNA of the CDR3 is TGTGCCAGCAGCTTAGAAGGTGGAGGGATGAGTCTCTACGAGCAGTACTTC. Amino acids: CASSLEGGGMSLYEQYF.